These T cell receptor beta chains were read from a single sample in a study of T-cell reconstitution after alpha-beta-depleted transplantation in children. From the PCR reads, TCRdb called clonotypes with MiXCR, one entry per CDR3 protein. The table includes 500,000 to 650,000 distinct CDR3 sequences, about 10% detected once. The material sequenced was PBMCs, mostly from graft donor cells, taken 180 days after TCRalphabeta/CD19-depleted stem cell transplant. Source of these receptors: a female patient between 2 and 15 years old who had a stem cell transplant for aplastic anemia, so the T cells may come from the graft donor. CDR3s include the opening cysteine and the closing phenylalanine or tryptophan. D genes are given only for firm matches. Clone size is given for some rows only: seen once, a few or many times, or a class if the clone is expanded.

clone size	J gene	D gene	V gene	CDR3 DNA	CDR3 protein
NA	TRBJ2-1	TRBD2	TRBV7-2	TGTGCCAGCAGCGCCGATAGCGGGAGGACTCTACATGGGCAGTTCTTC	CASSADSGRTLHGQFF
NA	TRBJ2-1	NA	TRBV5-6	TGTGCCAGCAGCTCCCAACCCCTCTTGGGCAATGAGCAGTTCTTC	CASSSQPLLGNEQFF
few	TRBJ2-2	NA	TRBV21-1	TGTGCCAGCAGCAAAGCGCCACTAGCGGGGAATTTGAACACCGGGGAGCTGTTTTTT	CASSKAPLAGNLNTGELFF
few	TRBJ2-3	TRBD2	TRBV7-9	TGTGCCAGCAGCCCGCCCCGGGCGGGAGTCAGCACAGATACGCAGTATTTT	CASSPPRAGVSTDTQYF
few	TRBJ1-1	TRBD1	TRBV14	TGTGCCAGCAGCCAAGATGCAGGGGGCAACACTGAAGCTTTCTTT	CASSQDAGGNTEAFF
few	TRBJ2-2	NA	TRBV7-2	TGTGCCAGCAACAGGGACACCGGGGAGCTGTTTTTT	CASNRDTGELFF
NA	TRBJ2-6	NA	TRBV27	TGTGCCAGCACCCCTACAGGGACTGGGGCCAACGTCCTGACTTTC	CASTPTGTGANVLTF
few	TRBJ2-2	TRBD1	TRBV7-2	TGTGCCAGCAGCACGGGACAGATAATGAACACCGGGGAGCTGTTTTTT	CASSTGQIMNTGELFF
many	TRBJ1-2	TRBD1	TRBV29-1	TGCAGCGTCCGGGACAGGGGGCATGGCTACACCTTC	CSVRDRGHGYTF
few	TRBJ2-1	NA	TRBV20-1	TGCAGTGCTAGAGATCAAACAGGCCATTACTACAATGAGCAGTTCTTC	CSARDQTGHYYNEQFF
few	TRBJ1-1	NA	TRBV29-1	TGCAGCGTTGAAGAGAGGGGAGGCTGGGATTTCATGAACACTGAAGCTTTCTTT	CSVEERGGWDFMNTEAFF
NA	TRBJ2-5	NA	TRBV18	TGTGCCAGCTCACGCCGGGGGAGCCAGGAGACCCAGTACTTC	CASSRRGSQETQYF
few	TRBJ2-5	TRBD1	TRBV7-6	TGTGCCAGCAGCCCCTGGACAGGGGGCGAGGAGACCCAGTACTTC	CASSPWTGGEETQYF
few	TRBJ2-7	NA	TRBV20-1	TGCAGTGCTACACTAGTCTACGAGCAGTACTTC	CSATLVYEQYF
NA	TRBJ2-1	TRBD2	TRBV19	TGTGCCAGTAGTACTAGCGGGAGTAACTACAATGAGCAGTTCTTC	CASSTSGSNYNEQFF
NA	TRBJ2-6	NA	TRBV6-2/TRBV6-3	TGTGCCAGCAGTTACGACAGGAGAGAATACTCTGGGGCCAACGGCCTGACTTTC	CASSYDRREYSGANGLTF
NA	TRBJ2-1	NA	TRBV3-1	TGTGCCAGCAGCCAGGGGACGCTTTACAATGAGCAGTTCTTC	CASSQGTLYNEQFF
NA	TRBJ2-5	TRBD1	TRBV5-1	TGCGCCAGCAGTCAAAACACAGGGGGACAAGAGACCCAGTACTTC	CASSQNTGGQETQYF
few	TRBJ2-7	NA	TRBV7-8	TGTGCCAGCAGCTGGGGTCGTTACTACGAGCAGTACTTC	CASSWGRYYEQYF
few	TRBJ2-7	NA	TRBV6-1	TGTGCCAGCAGGGGCAGGGTTGGCTACGAGCAGTACTTC	CASRGRVGYEQYF
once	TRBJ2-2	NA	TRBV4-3	TGCGCCAGCAGCCGCGGAGGGACACTTAACACCGGGGAGCTGTTTTTT	CASSRGGTLNTGELFF
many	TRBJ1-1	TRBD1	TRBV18	TGTGCCAGCATGACAGGGTTGGACACTGAAGCTTTCTTT	CASMTGLDTEAFF
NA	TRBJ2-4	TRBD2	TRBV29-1	TGCAGCGCAGGAGCGGGAGCGGGCAAAAACATTCAGTACTTC	CSAGAGAGKNIQYF
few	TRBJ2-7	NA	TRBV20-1	TGCAGTGCTAAACCCAGACAGCGGGTCCCCCTCGAGCAGTACTTC	CSAKPRQRVPLEQYF
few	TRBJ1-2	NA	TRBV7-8	TGTGCCAGCAGCTTAGAAGGTAGAGGACGGAGGAACTTC	CASSLEGRGRRNF
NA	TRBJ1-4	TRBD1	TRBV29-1	TGCAGCGTTGGTGGGACAGGGTATGAAAAACTGTTTTTT	CSVGGTGYEKLFF
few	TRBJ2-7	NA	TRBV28	TGTGCCAGCAGTTTGGGTTGGTATTACGAGCAGTACTTC	CASSLGWYYEQYF
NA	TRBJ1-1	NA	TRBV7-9	TGTGCCAGCAGCCCCAGGGAAAACACTGAAGCTTTCTTT	CASSPRENTEAFF
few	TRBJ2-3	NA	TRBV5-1	TGCGCCAGCAGCATACTTAAAACAGATACGCAGTATTTT	CASSILKTDTQYF
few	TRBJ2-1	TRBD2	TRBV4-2	TGTGCCAGCAGCCTTGGGACTAGCGGGAGCTCCTACAATGAGCAGTTCTTC	CASSLGTSGSSYNEQFF
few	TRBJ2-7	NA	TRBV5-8	TGTGCCAGCAGCTTGCCGGGGGCGTCCTACGAGCAGTACTTC	CASSLPGASYEQYF
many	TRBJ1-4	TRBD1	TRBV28	TGTGCCAGTGGTCAGGGGGGGACTAATGAAAAACTGTTTTTT	CASGQGGTNEKLFF
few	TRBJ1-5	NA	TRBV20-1	TGCAGTGCTAGAGGAGGGCCGGCACATCAGCCCCAGCATTTT	CSARGGPAHQPQHF
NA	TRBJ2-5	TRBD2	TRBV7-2	TGTGCCAGCAGCCTGGGGAGGGGTGGGGGGGAGACCCAGTACTTC	CASSLGRGGGETQYF
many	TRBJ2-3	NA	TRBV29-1	TGCAGCGTTGGCATTGGAGATACGCAGTATTTT	CSVGIGDTQYF
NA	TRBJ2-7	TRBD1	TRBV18	TGTGCCAGCTCACCGGGACAGTACTACGAGCAGTACTTC	CASSPGQYYEQYF
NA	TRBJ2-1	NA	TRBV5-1	TGCGCCAGCAGCTTTTCGAGGGATGCCTACAATGAGCAGTTCTTC	CASSFSRDAYNEQFF
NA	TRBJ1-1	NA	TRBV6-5	TGTGCCAGCAGTTACTCACGGAGGGGAAGTACTGAAGCTTTCTTT	CASSYSRRGSTEAFF
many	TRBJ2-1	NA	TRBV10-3	TGTGCCATCAGTGAGTCGGCAGCCGAGGCTGAGCAGTTCTTC	CAISESAAEAEQFF
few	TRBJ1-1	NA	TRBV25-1	TGTGCCAGCAGTGCCCCAAAACACCCTGAAGCTTTCTTT	CASSAPKHPEAFF
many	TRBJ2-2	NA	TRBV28	TGTGCCAGCAGTTTACAGGGGCACACCGGGGAGCTGTTTTTT	CASSLQGHTGELFF
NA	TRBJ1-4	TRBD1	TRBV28	TGTGCCAGCAGTCCCGGACAGGGAGATAATGAAAAACTGTTTTTT	CASSPGQGDNEKLFF
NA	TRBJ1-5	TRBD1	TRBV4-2	TGTGCCAGCAGCCCGTTCAGGGGGAATCAGCCCCAGCATTTT	CASSPFRGNQPQHF